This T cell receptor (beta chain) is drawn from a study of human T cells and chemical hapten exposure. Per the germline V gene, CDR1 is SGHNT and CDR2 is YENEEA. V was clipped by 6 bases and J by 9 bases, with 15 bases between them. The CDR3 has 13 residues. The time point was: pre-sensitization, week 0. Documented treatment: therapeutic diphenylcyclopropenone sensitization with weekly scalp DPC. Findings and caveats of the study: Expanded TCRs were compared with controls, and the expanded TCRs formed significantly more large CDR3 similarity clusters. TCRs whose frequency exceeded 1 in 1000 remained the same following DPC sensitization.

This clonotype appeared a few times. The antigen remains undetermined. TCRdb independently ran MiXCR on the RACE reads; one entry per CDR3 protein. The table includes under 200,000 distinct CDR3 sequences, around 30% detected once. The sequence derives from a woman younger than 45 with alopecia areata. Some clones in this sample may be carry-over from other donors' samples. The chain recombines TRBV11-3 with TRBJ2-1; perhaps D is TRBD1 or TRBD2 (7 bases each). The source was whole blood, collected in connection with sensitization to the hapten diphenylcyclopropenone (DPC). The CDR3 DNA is TGTGCCAGCAGTTTAACAGGGGAGGGTGAGCAGTTCTTC. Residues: CASSLTGEGEQFF.